Below are 15 T cell receptor beta chains sequenced from a single sample in a study of T cell responses to AZD1222 COVID-19 vaccine. Generated by immunoSEQ multiplex PCR, the TCRdb table keeps only in-frame clones and is missing some. Found here are some 130,000 clones, approximately 90% of them singletons; the top ten hold about 20%. This specimen was peripheral blood, taken on day 0 of AZD1222 vaccination. The receptors originated from an adult in good health.

The chain links TRBV9 to TRBJ2-1; 9 bases line up with TRBD2. Germline trimming cut 0 bases from V and 2 bases from J; bases unmatched to any gene: 3. CDR3 length: 16 amino acids. Germline lookup yields CDR1 SGDLS and CDR2 YYNGEE. CDR3 loop: CASSVVAGAPYNEQFF. CDR3 DNA sequence: TGTGCCAGCAGCGTAGTAGCGGGGGCCCCCTACAATGAGCAGTTCTTC.

The chain couples TRBV14 to TRBJ2-5; D gene uncertain. Between the trimmed V and J ends, which lost 4 bases and 2 bases, there was a span of 17 bases. CDR3 length: 16 amino acids. CDR1 SGHDN and CDR2 FVKESK come from the germline V gene. The CDR3, as DNA: TGTGCCAGCAGCCCCCTGGTGGGTACCCGTCAAGAGACCCAGTACTTC. Translating gives CASSPLVGTRQETQYF. The variable domain in full, with the rest retrieved from reference TRBV14 and TRBJ2-5, is EAGVTQFPSHSVIEKGQTVTLRCDPISGHDNLYWYRRVMGKEIKFLLHFVKESKQDESGMPNNRFLAERTGGTYSTLKVQPAELEDSGVYFCASSPLVGTRQETQYFGPGTRLLVL.

A word on this clone: This specimen includes other DNA sequences encoding the same CDR3. The V gene is TRBV5-1, the J gene TRBJ2-3; D gene uncertain. V was cut by 4 bases and J by 3 bases, with 9 bases left in between. The CDR3 extends over 13 amino acids. The germline V gene has CDR1 SGHRS and CDR2 YFSETQ. DNA for the CDR3: TGCGCCAGCAGCAGCAGCCCTACAGATACGCAGTATTTT. Translating it yields CASSSSPTDTQYF.

This sequence joins TRBV5-6 and TRBJ1-1, with D hard to call. The CDR3 totals 16 residues. Per germline, CDR1 SGHDT and CDR2 YYEEEE. Between the trimmed V and J ends, which lost 1 base and 0 bases, there was a span of 13 bases. The CDR3 DNA reads as TGTGCCAGCAGCTTGTTAGGGATATATATGAACACTGAAGCTTTCTTT. This sequence encodes CASSLLGIYMNTEAFF.

The chain employs TRBV5-1 and TRBJ1-3; D not resolved. V was pared by 2 bases and J by 4 bases, with 7 bases between. Per germline, CDR1 SGHRS and CDR2 YFSETQ. The CDR3 totals 13 residues. The CDR3 spells CASSLTGGNTIYF. CDR3 DNA sequence: TGCGCCAGCAGCTTAACTGGGGGAAACACCATATATTTT.

The V and J genes are TRBV5-5 and TRBJ2-1; D call uncertain. The CDR3 is 15 residues long. Germline V gene data show CDR1 as SGHKS and CDR2 as YYEKEE (reference sequence). The V gene lost 3 bases and the J gene lost 7 bases, with 17 bases spanning the gap. In DNA, the CDR3 is TGTGCCAGCAGCTCTAGGCCCGCTGGCTTGAATGAGCAGTTCTTC. Translating it yields CASSSRPAGLNEQFF.

V gene TRBV5-1 combines with J gene TRBJ2-3, with TRBD1 matching 9 bases. J was trimmed by 6 bases and V by 4 bases; bases with no gene match: 18. The CDR3 is 18 amino acids. CDR1 is SGHRS, CDR2 YFSETQ, per germline. The CDR3 is CASSLGPSGQGEADTQYF. In DNA form, the CDR3 reads TGCGCCAGCAGCCTGGGGCCTTCGGGACAGGGCGAGGCTGATACGCAGTATTTT.

The chain is built from TRBV2 and TRBJ2-2; possible D gene TRBD1, 6 bases. Germline CDR1 reads SNHLY; CDR2 reads FYNNEI. This CDR3 comprises 13 residues. The V end was cut by 5 bases, the J end by 7 bases, with 11 bases between. CDR3 sequence: CASSTDSLGELFF. CDR3 sequence (DNA): TGTGCCAGCAGTACGGACAGCCTCGGGGAGCTGTTTTTT.

This rearrangement joins TRBV6-5 to TRBJ2-3; no clear D gene. CDR1 is MNHEY and CDR2 is SVGAGI in the germline V gene. This CDR3 spans 13 amino acids. Trimming cost V 4 bases and J 3 bases, with 8 bases left between them. In DNA, the CDR3 is TGTGCCAGCAGTTTCGGTGGAACAGATACGCAGTATTTT. The encoded protein is CASSFGGTDTQYF.

CDR3 nucleotide sequence: TGTGCCAGCAGGGGAGACAGCTACTCTGGAAACACCATATATTTT. This gives the protein CASRGDSYSGNTIYF. The gene calls are TRBV2 and TRBJ1-3; TRBD1 might be the D (5 bases). Germline assignment: CDR1 SNHLY and CDR2 FYNNEI. The CDR3 has 15 amino acids. Trimming pared 6 bases from V and 0 bases from J, leaving 12 bases between.

This rearrangement joins TRBV28 to TRBJ1-2; TRBD1 might be the D (5 bases). CDR1 is MDHEN, CDR2 SYDVKM, per germline. The V end was cut by 6 bases, the J end by 7 bases, with 15 bases between. CDR3 length: 13 residues. In DNA, the CDR3 is TGTGCCAGCAGGCCTTCGGGGGTGTTTGGCTACACCTTC. Translated, it gives CASRPSGVFGYTF.

The CDR3 DNA sequence: TGTGCCACCAGCAGAGAACCCGACGCCAGTTCACCCCTCCACTTT. It yields the protein CATSREPDASSPLHF. V is TRBV15 and J is TRBJ1-6; no clear D. V gave up 0 bases and J gave up 9 bases, with 12 bases separating them. Germline CDR1 is LNHNV and CDR2 is YYDKDF (reference sequence). The CDR3 sequence is 15 residues long.

This clone was detected once. The V gene is TRBV6-2 or TRBV6-3, the J gene TRBJ2-7, with D uncertain. Trimming removed 2 bases from V and 5 bases from J, with 13 bases in between. CDR3 size: 14 residues. The germline CDR1 and CDR2 sequences are MNHEY and SVGEGT. For the CDR3, the DNA is TGTGCCAGCAGTTACAAGGCGCGGTCCAACGAGCAGTACTTC. The encoded protein is CASSYKARSNEQYF.

V and J are TRBV6-2 or TRBV6-3 and TRBJ1-2; the match to TRBD1 covers 8 bases. CDR3 length: 17 residues. V gave up 6 bases and J gave up 3 bases; unmatched junction bases: 15. Germline V gene lookup returns CDR1 MNHEY and CDR2 SVGEGT. CDR3 in amino acids: CASSHRGQVPWDYGYTF. CDR3 bases: TGTGCCAGCAGCCACAGGGGACAGGTGCCTTGGGACTATGGCTACACCTTC.

CDR3 sequence reads: CASSLRSNQPQHF. CDR3 sequence (DNA): TGTGCCAGCAGCCTCCGGAGCAATCAGCCCCAGCATTTT. The V and J genes are TRBV12-3 or TRBV12-4 and TRBJ1-5; no clear D gene. Trimming left V 6 bases short and J 1 base short, with 7 bases between. This CDR3 is built from 13 residues.